The 31 T cell receptor beta chains listed next were all sequenced from one sample in a study of cytomegalovirus exposure and HLA in healthy donors. The PCR ran on 60 Vbeta and 13 Jbeta primers. Libraries were prepared by immunoSEQ multiplex PCR; TCRdb keeps only in-frame clonotypes and omits some of them. Counted here are around 120,000 clones, around 76% occurring once; the ten biggest clones make up 30%. The sequenced sample was PBMCs. These receptors all come from a man aged 60 to 69 in good health and CMV-seropositive.

The chain joins TRBV5-5 to TRBJ2-1, with 7 bases that match TRBD1. The CDR3 contains 16 residues. The trim removed 6 bases at V and 7 bases at J, leaving 16 bases unmatched. Germline CDR1 is SGHKS and CDR2 is YYEKEE (reference sequence). The CDR3 loop reads CASIPVRQGVWNEQFF. In DNA form, the CDR3 reads TGTGCCAGCATCCCCGTACGACAGGGAGTCTGGAATGAGCAGTTCTTC.

The chain links TRBV11-2 to TRBJ2-7; D is unclear. The germline V gene encodes CDR1 SGHAT and CDR2 FQNNGV. V lost 1 base and J lost 1, with 11 bases in between. The CDR3 length is 15 residues. The CDR3 region has the DNA TGTGCCAGCAGCTTAGGAGGTATCTCTTCCTACGAGCAGTACTTC. As protein: CASSLGGISSYEQYF.

The chain carries TRBV10-3 and TRBJ2-5, with TRBD2 matching over 13 bases. This CDR3 has 15 residues. V dropped 3 bases and J dropped 4; count of bases not matched to a gene: 2. Germline V gene data show CDR1 as ENHRY and CDR2 as SYGVKD. As DNA, the CDR3 is TGTGCCATCAGTGAAACTAGCGGGGGGGGAGAGACCCAGTACTTC. This gives the protein CAISETSGGGETQYF.

The gene calls are TRBV7-3 and TRBJ1-4, with 8 bases matching TRBD1. The V gene's germline CDR1 is SGHTA and CDR2 FQGTGA. V lost 2 bases and J lost 5; bases outside the gene matches: 7. This CDR3 has 16 residues. CDR3 DNA sequence: TGTGCCAGCAGCTTAGCTCGACAGGGGTTAAATGAAAAACTGTTTTTT. Translating gives CASSLARQGLNEKLFF.

This clone was observed a handful of times. The CDR3 DNA follows: TGTGCCAGCAGCCGGAACAGGGGAATTAATGAAAAACTGTTTTTT. Protein sequence: CASSRNRGINEKLFF. The rearrangement joins TRBV11-2 to TRBJ1-4; 7 bases agree with TRBD1. This CDR3 region has 15 residues. Germline trimming cut 5 bases from V and 4 bases from J; bases unmatched to any gene: 7. CDR1 and CDR2 (germline): SGHAT, FQNNGV.

The rearrangement joins TRBV5-5 to TRBJ2-1, with D perhaps matching TRBD2 (5 bases). The CDR3 is 15 amino acids. Germline lookup yields CDR1 SGHKS and CDR2 YYEKEE (reference sequence). Trimming took 1 base from V and 0 from J, leaving 8 bases between them. The CDR3 DNA reads TGTGCCAGCAGCTTGCGAGCGGACTCCTACAATGAGCAGTTCTTC. This translates into CASSLRADSYNEQFF.

Here the CDR3 reads CASSLKGLNTEAFF. The CDR3 bases are TGTGCCAGCAGCTTGAAGGGGCTGAACACTGAAGCTTTCTTT. The chain couples TRBV5-4 to TRBJ1-1; possible D gene TRBD1, 5 bases. The CDR3 length is 14 residues. Germline values: CDR1 SGHNT, CDR2 YYREEE (reference sequence). Trimming stripped 1 base from V and 0 bases from J, with 7 bases between.

The chain carries TRBV5-1 and TRBJ1-2, with 9 positions matching TRBD1. The V segment lost 0 bases and the J segment 5 bases; nucleotides outside the gene matches: 8. Germline CDR1 and CDR2: SGHRS and YFSETQ. The CDR3 spans 16 residues. The CDR3 nucleotides are TGCGCCAGCAGCTTGGTATCCGGGACAGGGAGGTATGGCTACACCTTC. Amino acids: CASSLVSGTGRYGYTF. The full variable domain, completed using reference TRBV5-1 and TRBJ1-2, is KAGVTQTPRYLIKTRGQQVTLSCSPISGHRSVSWYQQTPGQGLQFLFEYFSETQRNKGNFPGRFSGRQFSNSRSEMNVSTLELGDSALYLCASSLVSGTGRYGYTFGSGTRLTVV.

The chain joins TRBV5-1 to TRBJ1-1; D may be TRBD1 (6 bases). V lost 5 bases and J 3 bases, leaving 14 bases between the germline ends. CDR1 and CDR2 (germline): SGHRS, YFSETQ. The CDR3 has 14 residues. Written as DNA, the CDR3 is TGCGCCAGCAGAGCGGGGGCCCCGGACACTGAAGCTTTCTTT. Protein product: CASRAGAPDTEAFF.

The genes are TRBV5-8 and TRBJ2-7; 9 nucleotides line up with TRBD2. In germline, CDR1 is SGHTS, CDR2 YDEGEE. The CDR3 runs to 13 residues. The CDR3, as DNA: TGTGCGAGTCGGCTAGCGGGATACTACGAGCAGTACTTC. Translated, it gives CASRLAGYYEQYF.

The J gene is TRBJ2-7, the V gene TRBV12-5; the match to TRBD1 covers 8 bases. Germline CDR1 is LGHNT and CDR2 is FRNRAP. The CDR3 covers 15 residues. Trimming cost V 6 bases and J 1 base; bases outside gene matches: 8. CDR3 loop: CASGPQGAGSYEQYF. CDR3 DNA: TGTGCTAGTGGCCCGCAGGGGGCTGGTTCCTACGAGCAGTACTTC.

The chain has TRBV6-1 and TRBJ2-3; 10 nucleotides align to TRBD2. Germline trimming cut 3 bases from V and 5 bases from J; bases unmatched to any gene: 8. The germline gives CDR1 MNHNS, CDR2 SASEGT. The CDR3 totals 16 residues. The CDR3 protein is CASSEDLAGAGDTQYF. In DNA form, the CDR3 reads TGTGCCAGCAGTGAGGACCTAGCGGGAGCAGGAGATACGCAGTATTTT.

J is TRBJ1-4 and V is TRBV5-6; D is uncertain. There are 16 residues in the CDR3. Trimming removed 5 bases from V and 0 bases from J, with 14 bases in between. Per the germline V gene, CDR1 is SGHDT and CDR2 is YYEEEE. CDR3 DNA sequence: TGTGCCAGCAGTTTCTATAGTCCTTCAACTAATGAAAAACTGTTTTTT. Translated: CASSFYSPSTNEKLFF.

This chain connects TRBV30 to TRBJ1-5; D remains ambiguous. The V gene lost 3 bases and the J gene lost 3 bases, with 9 bases spanning the gap. Germline V gene data show CDR1 as GTSNPN and CDR2 as SVGIG (reference sequence). The CDR3 sequence is 13 residues long. The CDR3 region has the DNA TGTGCCTGGAGCACAGCGGACAATCAGCCCCAGCATTTT. It codes for CAWSTADNQPQHF.

The J gene is TRBJ1-6, the V gene TRBV5-1; a weak D match, TRBD1 (6 bases). This CDR3 is 14 amino acids long. Trimming took 1 base from V and 12 from J, leaving 14 bases between them. CDR1 and CDR2 (germline): SGHRS, YFSETQ. The CDR3 here is CASSLLVEGGPLHF. CDR3 coding DNA: TGCGCCAGCAGCTTGTTAGTGGAAGGGGGACCCCTCCACTTT. The variable domain in full, completed from reference TRBV5-1 and TRBJ1-6, reads KAGVTQTPRYLIKTRGQQVTLSCSPISGHRSVSWYQQTPGQGLQFLFEYFSETQRNKGNFPGRFSGRQFSNSRSEMNVSTLELGDSALYLCASSLLVEGGPLHFGNGTRLTVT.

The genes are TRBV7-9 and TRBJ1-2; D call uncertain. Trimming took off 5 bases at V and 2 bases at J, with 9 bases between the two ends. Germline V gives CDR1 SEHNR, CDR2 FQNEAQ (reference sequence). CDR3 size: 13 residues. The CDR3 loop is CASSTGSNYGYTF. CDR3 coding DNA: TGTGCCAGCAGCACGGGGAGCAACTATGGCTACACCTTC.

The chain uses TRBV6-4 and TRBJ1-2; TRBD1 aligns across 10 bases. The germline V gene encodes CDR1 MRHNA and CDR2 SNTAGT. CDR3 length: 15 residues. J gave up 4 bases and V 2 bases, and 4 bases lay outside the gene matches. CDR3 nucleotides: TGTGCCAGCAGTGACCAGACAGGGGGCCCCTATGGCTACACCTTC. Translation gives CASSDQTGGPYGYTF.

This clone appeared a few times. J is TRBJ1-4 and V is TRBV30; 7 bases align to TRBD1. Unmatched junction bases numbered 10, after V lost 2 bases and J lost 10 bases. CDR3 length equals 14 residues. Germline V gene data show CDR1 as GTSNPN and CDR2 as SVGIG (reference sequence). The CDR3 spells CAWSKGQRRGKLFF. DNA of the CDR3: TGTGCCTGGAGTAAGGGACAGAGGAGGGGAAAACTGTTTTTT.

The V gene is TRBV5-1, the J gene TRBJ2-1; 8 nucleotides line up with TRBD2. The CDR3 loop spans 14 amino acids. Looked up from germline, CDR1 is SGHRS and CDR2 is YFSETQ. J gave up 7 bases and V 3 bases, and 6 bases lay outside the gene matches. CDR3 in amino acids: CASSSPRGGNEQFF. CDR3 bases: TGCGCCAGCAGCTCGCCCCGGGGGGGAAATGAGCAGTTCTTC.

The J gene is TRBJ1-3, the V gene TRBV6-1; D is perhaps TRBD1 (5 bases). The V and J ends lost 8 bases and 0 bases respectively, with 11 bases between them. Germline V gene sequence: CDR1 MNHNS, CDR2 SASEGT. This CDR3 region has 14 residues. The DNA of the CDR3 is TGTGCCAGCGGGACTTTCCACTCTGGAAACACCATATATTTT. It translates to CASGTFHSGNTIYF.

This clone was seen a handful of times. The V gene is TRBV15, the J gene TRBJ1-1; TRBD1 aligns across 10 bases. Germline V CDR1 and CDR2: LNHNV, YYDKDF (reference sequence). This CDR3 has 15 residues. Trimming took 5 bases from V and 1 from J; bases not matched to a gene: 4. As DNA, the CDR3 is TGTGCCACCAGCGAGGACAGGGGGGCGAACACTGAAGCTTTCTTT. It specifies CATSEDRGANTEAFF.

V is TRBV15 and J is TRBJ2-7; no clear D gene. The V end lost 3 bases, the J end lost 6 bases, and 12 bases lay between the germline ends. The CDR3 is 13 amino acids. The V gene's germline CDR1 is LNHNV and CDR2 YYDKDF (reference sequence). The CDR3 DNA follows: TGTGCCACCAGCAGTCCCCCTCTGCGCGAGCAGTACTTC. It specifies CATSSPPLREQYF.

J is TRBJ1-4 and V is TRBV7-9; 7 nucleotides match TRBD1. J gave up 3 bases and V 6 bases, and 4 bases lay outside the gene matches. Germline CDR1 is SEHNR and CDR2 is FQNEAQ (reference sequence). CDR3 length: 14 amino acids. CDR3 protein: CASRAQGANEKLFF. CDR3 coding DNA: TGTGCCAGCAGAGCCCAGGGGGCTAATGAAAAACTGTTTTTT.

The chain couples TRBV28 to TRBJ2-7; 11 bases align to TRBD1. J gave up 4 bases and V 4 bases, and 6 bases lay outside the gene matches. The CDR3 has 15 amino acids. Germline CDR1 is MDHEN and CDR2 is SYDVKM. Here the CDR3 DNA reads TGTGCCAGCAGTTCCCCGGGACAGGGGGATTACGAGCAGTACTTC. Amino acids: CASSSPGQGDYEQYF. The full variable domain, with the rest looked up from reference TRBV28 and TRBJ2-7, is DVKVTQSSRYLVKRTGEKVFLECVQDMDHENMFWYRQDPGLGLRLIYFSYDVKMKEKGDIPEGYSVSREKKERFSLILESASTNQTSMYLCASSSPGQGDYEQYFGPGTRLTVT.

The rearrangement links TRBV5-1 to TRBJ2-3; 10 bases are a match to TRBD2. The CDR3 is made up of 17 amino acids. CDR1 and CDR2 from the germline V gene are SGHRS and YFSETQ. The V segment lost 0 bases and the J segment 1 base; nucleotides outside the gene matches: 5. CDR3 protein: CASSLGSSGSRTDTQYF. The DNA for the CDR3 is TGCGCCAGCAGCTTGGGCTCTAGCGGGAGCCGCACAGATACGCAGTATTTT.

This clone was counted a few times. J is TRBJ1-3 and V is TRBV5-1, with 8 bases that match TRBD1. The length of the CDR3 is 16 residues. After removal of 0 bases from V and 3 bases from J, the junction contained 5 bases not matched to a gene. CDR1 is SGHRS and CDR2 is YFSETQ in the germline V gene. CDR3 residues: CASSLAGGADGNTIYF. CDR3 bases: TGCGCCAGCAGCTTGGCAGGGGGCGCGGATGGAAACACCATATATTTT.

J is TRBJ2-5 and V is TRBV5-1; TRBD2 matches at 14 bases. The germline CDR1 and CDR2 sequences are SGHRS and YFSETQ. This CDR3 has 15 residues. The trim removed 5 bases at V and 3 bases at J, leaving 3 bases unmatched. This chain's CDR3 is CASRGTSGSEETQYF. The CDR3 DNA reads as TGCGCCAGCAGGGGGACTAGCGGGAGTGAAGAGACCCAGTACTTC.

The rearrangement uses TRBV10-1 and TRBJ2-2; weak D call: TRBD2 (6 bases). V lost 2 bases and J lost 4, with 8 bases in between. CDR1 WNHNN and CDR2 SYGVQD come from the germline V gene (reference sequence). CDR3 size: 14 residues. In DNA form, the CDR3 reads TGCGCCAGCAGTGAGGAGCGGGTCACCGGGGAGCTGTTTTTT. Its translation is CASSEERVTGELFF.

The chain joins TRBV5-6 to TRBJ2-3, with no clear D. The CDR3 runs 12 residues. Germline CDR1 is SGHDT and CDR2 is YYEEEE. With 4 bases removed from V and 2 bases from J, the gap between germline ends came to 5 bases. The CDR3 DNA sequence: TGTGCCAGCAGCACTGCCACAGATACGCAGTATTTT. It yields the protein CASSTATDTQYF.

The genes are TRBV19 and TRBJ1-5, with TRBD1 matching over 7 bases. Trimming cost V 3 bases and J 0 bases; bases outside gene matches: 5. The length of the CDR3 is 16 residues. Germline V lookup: CDR1 LNHDA, CDR2 SQIVND (reference sequence). The CDR3 loop is CASSIRAGGSNQPQHF. CDR3 in DNA: TGTGCCAGTAGTATTCGGGCAGGGGGTAGCAATCAGCCCCAGCATTTT. Complete variable domain (other parts from reference TRBV19 and TRBJ1-5): DGGITQSPKYLFRKEGQNVTLSCEQNLNHDAMYWYRQDPGQGLRLIYYSQIVNDFQKGDIAEGYSVSREKKESFPLTVTSAQKNPTAFYLCASSIRAGGSNQPQHFGDGTRLSIL.

This clone was recorded a few times. The chain links TRBV7-9 to TRBJ2-7, with 9 bases matching TRBD2. In germline, CDR1 is SEHNR, CDR2 FQNEAQ (reference sequence). V was clipped by 2 bases and J by 5 bases; unmatched bases: 4. CDR3 length: 14 amino acids. CDR3 coding DNA: TGTGCCAGCAGCTTAAGTAGCGGGAGACACGAGCAGTACTTC. The encoded protein is CASSLSSGRHEQYF. The whole variable domain, filled in from reference TRBV7-9 and TRBJ2-7, reads DTGVSQNPRHKITKRGQNVTFRCDPISEHNRLYWYRQTLGQGPEFLTYFQNEAQLEKSRLLSDRFSAERPKGSFSTLEIQRTEQGDSAMYLCASSLSSGRHEQYFGPGTRLTVT.